Included here is one TCR beta chain sequence, with context. Germline loops: CDR1 LGHDT, CDR2 YNNKEL (reference sequence). The CDR3 runs 14 residues. With 3 bases clipped from V and 7 bases from J, the junction kept 2 bases outside the gene matches. Enrolled through a virtual design, the participants were between roughly 18 and 100 years of age and came from about two dozen US areas. Which cohort a participant joined came from the clinical history participants gave. The sample comes from a study of blood T cell repertoires in COVID-19. As originally analysed: How many nucleated cells were present was estimated from reference gene primer amplification. This table comes from immunoSEQ multiplex PCR, and its TCRdb copy is limited to in-frame clones, with some not included. That table gives V, J and clone size, and the DNA gave D and trimming. The table includes about 240,000 clones, approximately 83% detected once.

The V and J genes are TRBV3-1 (or the pseudogene TRBV3-2) and TRBJ2-2, with TRBD1 matching 10 bases. The clonotype originates from a woman aged 35 to 49 with acute COVID-19. Sequenced sample: PBMCs or T cells enriched from blood (not recorded which). CDR3 loop: CASSHGTGDGELFF. The CDR3 nucleotides read TGTGCCAGCAGCCACGGGACAGGGGACGGGGAGCTGTTTTTT.